This T cell receptor (beta chain) is from a study of CD8+ T cells in alopecia areata (dated 2018 in TCRdb). Some background on the complete study: The treated patients took part in an open-label pilot trial in which moderate-to-severe alopecia areata was treated with oral tofacitinib at 5 to 10 mg twice daily. Patients received tofacitinib for 6 to 18 months and were then followed off drug for 6 months to check for delayed response and recurrence. For the treated patients, the SALT score, which quantifies what percentage of scalp surface area is affected, served as the measure of disease severity. High-throughput TCRbeta sequencing was used to examine T cell clonal expansion in alopecia areata in both the C3H/HeJ mouse model and human patients. Scalp tissue and sorted CD4+ and CD8+ peripheral blood T cells from patchy and totalis/universalis alopecia areata patients and from healthy controls were covered by human TCRbeta sequencing. Biopsies were taken from tofacitinib-treated patients at baseline and at 4 and 24 weeks of treatment, and a later scalp biopsy was taken in several of the tofacitinib-treated patients. Scalp clonality was compared among normal scalp (n=4), patchy alopecia areata scalp (n=8), and alopecia totalis/universalis scalp (n=8). RNA was extracted with the PAXgene miRNA kit for fixed scalp, the miRNeasy kit for PBMCs, and the RNeasy kit for mouse skin. TCRbeta CDR3 regions were amplified by immunoSEQ multiplex PCR using 35 Vbeta forward and 13 Jbeta reverse primers. The full study reports these points: Scalp TCR repertoire analysis is complicated because resident alphabeta T cells in normal human skin are also sequenced, whereas mouse skin is dominated by gammadelta T cells. Tofacitinib significantly lowered scalp clonality and the number of expanded CD8+ clones among the top 100 scalp clones. Many expanded lesional clones persisted in scalp and blood during tofacitinib treatment, which may partly explain relapse after stopping treatment. Because the treated cohort was small and had just a single nonresponder, larger studies are needed to establish links between baseline CD8+ expansion and response. Compared with normal scalp, lesional scalp had higher clonality and more expanded CD8+ clones, particularly in alopecia totalis/universalis, a pattern that suggests antigenic drive. Shared TCR sequences between patients were less evident than in mice, which may be partly attributable to HLA diversity in the patient population.

The time point label, read with the paper, signifies: 24 weeks on oral tofacitinib. Sample treatment or condition, as interpreted from the label and publication: oral pan-JAK inhibitor, 5-10 mg twice daily. Lesional scalp punch biopsies and peripheral blood were collected from alopecia areata patients. After PBMCs were isolated by density centrifugation and stained for CD3, CD4 and CD8, a FACSAria was used to sort CD4+ and CD8+ T cells. Details on this clone: There is no known antigen for this receptor. Base qualities are missing; no much larger clone stands one base away.

CDR1 and CDR2 are drawn from the germline V gene (reference sequence): LNHDA, SQIVND. From cysteine to phenylalanine, the CDR3 is 15 amino acids long. Only the CDR3 DNA stays, 45 bases, in frame from base 1. The V end loses 9 bases and the J end loses 0 bases, and a stretch of 17 bases separates them. The library was generated by the immunoSEQ multiplex PCR assay. To provide template for TCR sequencing, every sample had RNA extracted and reverse transcribed into cDNA. SuperScript III was used for first-strand cDNA synthesis, primed with a 2:1 mix of oligo-dT and random hexamers. A synthetic immune receptor repertoire was used to measure amplification bias, and any remaining bias was corrected computationally. On the authors' methods: After raw reads were preprocessed to remove errors, the CDR3 was defined following IMGT conventions as running from the conserved cysteine to phenylalanine. Clonality was calculated as 1 minus Shannon entropy normalized by log2 of the number of productive unique TCRs. Scalp TCRbeta sequences were cross-referenced with sorted blood CD4 and CD8 repertoires so that the CD4 or CD8 identity of scalp clones could be inferred. Here the immuneACCESS table is served through TCRdb, limited to in-frame sequences with V and J called. Missing clones are a known gap in these copies; in checked studies unresolved V genes cover under half, and the rest lacks a known reason. V, J and clone size derive from that table, while D and trimming were established from the DNA sequence. The sample table contains over 150,000 clones; only one count was recorded for approximately 55% of them. Together, the top ten hold less than 14% of the sample.

This sequence originates from a human donor with alopecia areata. The V and J genes are TRBV19 and TRBJ1-2; no D gene can be assigned with confidence. The sample here was CD8+ T cells sorted from blood, taken at week 24, from a patient treated with tofacitinib. The CDR3 region reads CARTQKAPSNYGYTF. The nucleotide sequence is given as TGTGCCAGGACCCAGAAAGCGCCTTCTAACTATGGCTACACCTTC.